Sequencing of this T cell receptor beta chain was carried out in a study of identical twins. Study-level findings and limits: Twins showed weaker excess sharing in their beta out-of-frame sequences. Whereas memory repertoires showed no such difference, abundant cord blood beta clonotypes carried fewer insertions. The presence of invariant MAIT and iNKT cells could partly confound analyses of zero-insertion sequences.

Of note for this clonotype: Antigen specificity is unknown.

Template switching created a universal primer site, and the cDNA included unique molecular identifiers. Each CDR3 protein is one row after TCRdb ran MiXCR on the 5' RACE reads. The sample records 500,000 or so distinct CDR3 sequences, more than 13% being singletons. V was clipped by 2 bases and J by 3 bases, with 23 bases between them. The CDR3 sequence is 18 residues long. From germline, CDR1 is MNHEY and CDR2 SMNVEV (reference sequence). The sample also formed part of further work on yellow fever vaccine responses in identical twins.

The source material was CD4+ T cells sorted from blood. This sequence originates from a woman in her late teens or twenties in good health. The chain links TRBV27 to TRBJ2-7, with unresolved D. In DNA form, the CDR3 reads TGTGCCAGCAGTTTAGAGGCGAAGCAGACATTATCCTTCTACGAGCAGTACTTC. This encodes CASSLEAKQTLSFYEQYF.